This T cell receptor (beta chain) comes out of a study of blood T cell repertoires in COVID-19. This table comes from immunoSEQ multiplex PCR, and its TCRdb copy is limited to in-frame clones, with some not included. The data hold about 350,000 clones, with about 89% observed a single time. As for this clone: One end of the junction fails to match germline, which may point to a read error.

The V gene's germline CDR1 is KGHSY and CDR2 FQNENV. There are 13 residues in the CDR3. The sequence derives from a woman aged 45-65 years with COVID-19, enrolled during active disease. The source material was peripheral blood. V and J are TRBV16 and TRBJ1-1; no reliable D call. The CDR3 sequence: CASSQSSVPGVLF. CDR3 in DNA: TGTGCCAGCAGCCAATCGAGTGTCCCCGGAGTTCTCTTT.